This T cell receptor (beta chain) was profiled in a study of T cell responses to AZD1222 COVID-19 vaccine. With regard to this clone: Its antigen remains unidentified.

Study-level findings and limits: Females made up more of the donors, who were largely white British, and clonal diversity may have come out too low. Repertoire sampling was restricted to post-peak T cell response timepoints.

V lost 5 bases, J lost 3 bases, and 13 bases lay in between. The CDR3 spans 14 residues. CDR1 and CDR2 from the germline V gene are SEHNR and FQNEAQ (reference sequence). This table comes from immunoSEQ multiplex PCR, and its TCRdb copy is limited to in-frame clones, with some not included. This sample has 120,000 to 150,000 clones; roughly 89% occur once, and the top ten carry around 5%. The TCR originated in an adult in good health. Source: peripheral blood, taken on day 0 of AZD1222 vaccination. The chain links TRBV7-9 to TRBJ1-2, with a tentative D call TRBD1 (6 bases). The CDR3 coding sequence is TGTGCCAGCAGCCTTACAGGGACGGACTATGGCTACACCTTC. Translating gives CASSLTGTDYGYTF.